This entry describes one TCR beta chain. The read comes to an end 3 residues before the CDR3 does, leaving the germline J gene to fill in the end. Germline V lookup: CDR1 SQVTM, CDR2 ANQGSEA. The J segment lost 3 bases and the V segment lost 5 bases, leaving 3 bases of the junction unmatched. The CDR3 sequence is 13 residues long. Dot-blot hybridization genotyped cervical HPV amplified with MY09/MY11 PCR. The sample originates from a study of T cells in women clearing cervical HPV infection. Overall study: Controls' single incident HPV16 infection cleared within 12 months without precancer. Blood came at first lesion visit for cases, post-clearance for controls.

Here immunoSEQ multiplex PCR was the method, and the copy in TCRdb shows in-frame clones only, minus some. The repertoire table contains under 45,000 clones. The receptor's source is a woman aged 18 to 69 with a cervical HPV16 infection that either progressed to CIN3+ or cleared (not recorded which). The chain has TRBV29-1 and TRBJ2-7; TRBD2 matches at 11 bases. Input material: blood buffy coat. CDR3 bases read: TGCAGCGTTTTGACTAGCGGGAACTACGAG. This encodes CSVLTSGNYE. The whole CDR3 reads CSVLTSGNYEQYF.